These T cell receptor beta chains were read from a single sample in a study of early T cells in non-severe SARS-CoV-2 infection. TCRdb reprocessed the 5' RACE reads via MiXCR and lists one record per CDR3 protein. In the table there are 20,000 to 25,000 distinct CDR3 sequences, 5.7% of which are singletons. Sequences were derived from whole blood, sampled at baseline. Receptor source: an adult who was a healthcare worker with PCR-confirmed SARS-CoV-2 infection or an uninfected control (not recorded which). Both conserved end residues are part of each CDR3. D genes are given only for firm matches. Clone size is stated in some rows and not others, as once, few, many or a class when expanded.

CDR3nt | CDR3aa | d_gene | j_gene | v_gene | abundance
TGTGCCAGCAGTTACGAAGGCTGGTTTGAGCAGTTCTTC | CASSYEGWFEQFF | NA | TRBJ2-1 | TRBV6-7 | many
TGTGCCAGCAGAACGGGGGGCTGGGGCAATCAGCCCCAGCATTTT | CASRTGGWGNQPQHF | NA | TRBJ1-5 | TRBV6-2/TRBV6-3 | many
TGTGCCAGCAGCTTTGGGTTCTCGAGCACAGATACGCAGTATTTT | CASSFGFSSTDTQYF | NA | TRBJ2-3 | TRBV7-3 | few
TGTGCCAGCAGTGAGGAAACAATTGATGGCTACACCTTC | CASSEETIDGYTF | NA | TRBJ1-2 | TRBV2 | few
TGCGCCAGCAGCCAAGGACCGGGGGCGGCCTACGAGCAGTACTTC | CASSQGPGAAYEQYF | NA | TRBJ2-7 | TRBV4-3 | NA
TGTGCCAGCAGTCTCAGAATCTACGAGCAGTACTTC | CASSLRIYEQYF | NA | TRBJ2-7 | TRBV12-3/TRBV12-4 | NA
TGCAGCGTCCAGGACAGGGGGATTTCGTTATTCTTC | CSVQDRGISLFF | TRBD1 | TRBJ2-1 | TRBV29-1 | many
TGTGCCAGTAAAACGGGGGACAGGGACTATGGCTACACCTTC | CASKTGDRDYGYTF | TRBD1 | TRBJ1-2 | TRBV19 | NA
TGTGCCAGCAGCCCGCCCGACTCTGGGGCCAACGTCCTGACTTTC | CASSPPDSGANVLTF | NA | TRBJ2-6 | TRBV7-6 | NA
TGTGCCACCACAGCGGGGGCGGCAGGGACCCTGGACACTGAAGCTTTCTTT | CATTAGAAGTLDTEAFF | NA | TRBJ1-1 | TRBV15 | NA
TGCAGCGTGGTAAGCTCTGGTGGGGCCAACGTCCTGACTTTC | CSVVSSGGANVLTF | NA | TRBJ2-6 | TRBV29-1 | many
TGTGCCAGCAGCTTAGGTCCTGGAAACACCATATATTTT | CASSLGPGNTIYF | NA | TRBJ1-3 | TRBV7-3 | many
TGCAGCGCGGGGGGACAGGGACCACGCTACGAGCAGTACTTC | CSAGGQGPRYEQYF | TRBD1 | TRBJ2-7 | TRBV29-1 | few
TGTGCCAGCAGCTTAGGAGGGGGCAGGCTGGGATCACCCCTCCACTTT | CASSLGGGRLGSPLHF | TRBD1 | TRBJ1-6 | TRBV7-2 | medium-sized
TGTGCCAGTAGGGGGGAGTTCAATGAGCAGTTCTTC | CASRGEFNEQFF | NA | TRBJ2-1 | TRBV19 | many
TGCGCCAGCAGCCAAGATGACAATACGCAGTATTTT | CASSQDDNTQYF | NA | TRBJ2-3 | TRBV4-3 | NA
TGCAGCGTTGAGCTTAGCGAAAAACTGTTTTTT | CSVELSEKLFF | NA | TRBJ1-4 | TRBV29-1 | NA